The 24 T cell receptor beta chains presented below share a single source sample, sequenced in a study of blood T cells in healthy people across ages. The use of a sample-barcoded 5' primer and a J-beta primer mix characterized a second PCR of roughly 7 to 12 cycles. MiXCR, run by TCRdb on the 5' RACE reads, gives a single entry per CDR3 protein. The sample records roughly 900,000 distinct CDR3 sequences, less than 35% being singletons. Sequenced input: blood. These TCRs come from an elderly woman in good health.

This clonotype was observed at least ten times. The chain has TRBV7-2 and TRBJ2-7; D might be TRBD1 (5 bases). Trimming took off 2 bases at V and 0 bases at J, with 8 bases between the two ends. Germline V gene lookup returns CDR1 SGHTA and CDR2 FQGNSA. This CDR3 comprises 14 residues. For the CDR3, the DNA is TGTGCCAGCAGCTTAAAGGGGATCTCCTACGAGCAGTACTTC. This gives the protein CASSLKGISYEQYF.

This clonotype was seen ten or more times. The gene calls are TRBV7-2 and TRBJ2-5; weak D call: TRBD2 (6 bases). The V and J ends lost 2 bases and 4 bases respectively, with 14 bases between them. The CDR3 extends over 15 amino acids. Per germline, CDR1 SGHTA and CDR2 FQGNSA. The CDR3 protein is CASSLISGVGETQYF. The CDR3 DNA sequence: TGTGCCAGCAGCTTAATTTCGGGGGTTGGAGAGACCCAGTACTTC.

The V gene is TRBV7-2, the J gene TRBJ1-5; D not certain. Germline V gene lookup returns CDR1 SGHTA and CDR2 FQGNSA. This CDR3 is 15 amino acids long. V lost 0 bases and J 0 bases, leaving 6 bases between the germline ends. The CDR3 loop reads CASSLAQVSNQPQHF. CDR3 nucleotide sequence: TGTGCCAGCAGCTTAGCGCAGGTTAGCAATCAGCCCCAGCATTTT.

The chain couples TRBV27 to TRBJ2-3, with D tentatively TRBD2 (6 bases). CDR3 size: 13 residues. V was trimmed by 6 bases and J by 6 bases, leaving 13 bases between them. CDR1 is MNHEY, CDR2 SMNVEV, per germline (reference sequence). CDR3: CASRLYGGDTQYF. The DNA of the CDR3 is TGTGCCAGCAGGCTCTATGGAGGGGATACGCAGTATTTT.

This clonotype was picked up many times. V and J are TRBV6-5 and TRBJ2-5; 10 nucleotides match TRBD1. Germline trimming cut 2 bases from V and 5 bases from J; bases unmatched to any gene: 5. The germline V gene encodes CDR1 MNHEY and CDR2 SVGAGI. This CDR3 contains 15 residues. This CDR3 reads CASSYNGQGVETQYF. The CDR3 nucleotides are TGTGCCAGCAGTTACAATGGACAGGGGGTTGAGACCCAGTACTTC.

This clonotype was detected ten times or more. V gene TRBV20-1 combines with J gene TRBJ2-1, with TRBD2 matching over 11 bases. The CDR3 is 14 amino acids. From germline, CDR1 is DFQATT and CDR2 SNEGSKA (reference sequence). V lost 1 base, J lost 6 bases, and 2 bases stayed unmatched. CDR3 residues: CSARVSGGGNEQFF. CDR3 DNA sequence: TGCAGTGCTAGAGTTAGCGGGGGGGGCAATGAGCAGTTCTTC.

This chain joins TRBV2 and TRBJ1-1, with no clear D. Trimming stripped 3 bases from V and 3 bases from J, with 11 bases between. Germline V gives CDR1 SNHLY, CDR2 FYNNEI. This CDR3 region has 14 residues. CDR3: CASSERGGYTEAFF. The CDR3 DNA reads as TGTGCCAGCAGTGAGCGGGGAGGGTACACTGAAGCTTTCTTT.

Ten or more counts support this clonotype. The rearrangement links TRBV7-2 to TRBJ2-7, with 10 bases identical to TRBD1. Looked up from germline, CDR1 is SGHTA and CDR2 is FQGNSA. The V segment lost 7 bases and the J segment 0 bases; nucleotides outside the gene matches: 9. CDR3 length equals 16 residues. The CDR3 coding sequence is TGTGCCAGCACATCAGGGGGACAGGGGAGCTCCTACGAGCAGTACTTC. Protein sequence: CASTSGGQGSSYEQYF. The full variable domain, in which reference TRBV7-2 and TRBJ2-7 provide the parts outside the CDR3, is GAGVSQSPSNKVTEKGKDVELRCDPISGHTALYWYRQSLGQGLEFLIYFQGNSAPDKSGLPSDRFSAERTGGSVSTLTIQRTQQEDSAVYLCASTSGGQGSSYEQYFGPGTRLTVT.

This clonotype was observed a handful of times. The chain links TRBV5-4 to TRBJ1-1, with D hard to call. CDR3 size: 14 residues. Germline values: CDR1 SGHNT, CDR2 YYREEE (reference sequence). Trimming stripped 1 base from V and 11 bases from J, with 18 bases between. CDR3 coding DNA: TGTGCCAGCAGCTTGACGTCGGCCTTAAGGGAGGCTTTCTTT. This gives the protein CASSLTSALREAFF.

This clonotype occurred a few times. The chain uses TRBV28 and TRBJ1-2; D remains unclear. This CDR3 is built from 13 residues. CDR1 MDHEN and CDR2 SYDVKM come from the germline V gene. V was clipped by 10 bases and J by 7 bases, with 19 bases between them. The CDR3 here is CATLLQTASGYTF. The CDR3, as DNA: TGTGCCACCCTCTTACAGACGGCAAGTGGCTACACCTTC.

This clonotype was observed a few times. This chain links TRBV6-5 with TRBJ1-1, with D maybe TRBD1 (5 bases). V lost 4 bases and J lost 1, with 10 bases in between. This CDR3 has 14 amino acids. Germline-derived CDR1 and CDR2 are MNHEY and SVGAGI. The CDR3 is CASSSNGANTEAFF. CDR3 DNA: TGTGCCAGCAGTTCCAACGGGGCGAACACTGAAGCTTTCTTT.

This clonotype was observed at least ten times. The chain joins TRBV6-2 or TRBV6-3 to TRBJ2-5; TRBD2 matches at 9 bases. There are 15 residues in the CDR3. Germline CDR1 reads MNHEY; CDR2 reads SVGEGT. Trimming took 5 bases from V and 3 from J; bases not matched to a gene: 7. The CDR3 bases are TGTGCCAGCAGTACGGCGGGGGGGCCAAAAGAGACCCAGTACTTC. This sequence encodes CASSTAGGPKETQYF.

Points on this clonotype: Compared with germline, one end of the junction differs, possibly owing to a read error. The chain employs TRBV12-3 or TRBV12-4 and TRBJ1-2; D is undetermined. The CDR3 is 11 amino acids. The CDR3 loop reads CASTSNCGYTF. Written as DNA, the CDR3 is TGTGCCAGCACCAGTAACTGTGGCTACACCTTC.

The table lists this clonotype with a few counts. A much larger clone differs by one base, so this may be a read error. The V call is TRBV6-1, the J call TRBJ2-1; no clear D gene. Germline lookup yields CDR1 MNHNS and CDR2 SASEGT. There are 14 residues in the CDR3. CDR3 in amino acids: CASSESGSCNEQFF. DNA for the CDR3: TGTGCCAGCAGTGAATCGGGCTCCTGCAATGAGCAGTTCTTC.

In this sample, this clonotype turned up many times. CDR3 loop: CSARDHIGPGTDTQYF. As DNA, the CDR3 is TGCAGTGCTAGAGATCATATTGGCCCAGGCACAGATACGCAGTATTTT. The chain joins TRBV20-1 to TRBJ2-3; the D is unclear. Germline CDR1 and CDR2: DFQATT and SNEGSKA (reference sequence). The V gene lost 0 bases and the J gene lost 1 base, with 14 bases spanning the gap. The CDR3 covers 16 residues.

Regarding this clonotype: Sequence at one end of the junction differs from germline and may be a read error. The J gene is TRBJ2-4, the V gene TRBV3-1, with unresolved D. The CDR3 contains 15 residues. The germline V gene has CDR1 LGHDT and CDR2 YNNKEL (reference sequence). DNA for the CDR3: TGTGCCGGCAGCCAAGTTCCTTTCGGGAAAAACATTCAGTACTTC. Its translation is CAGSQVPFGKNIQYF.

This clonotype was observed a handful of times. The CDR3 sequence is CVGSDRALSYEQYF. The CDR3 DNA reads TGTGTCGGCAGTGACAGGGCCCTCTCCTACGAGCAGTACTTC. The chain employs TRBV6-1 and TRBJ2-7, with 7 bases fitting TRBD1. This CDR3 comprises 14 residues. Germline V gene lookup returns CDR1 MNHNS and CDR2 SASEGT.

The gene calls are TRBV11-1 and TRBJ1-2; the D is unclear. The V gene's germline CDR1 is SGHAT and CDR2 FQDESV (reference sequence). The CDR3 length is 17 residues. V was clipped by 0 bases and J by 2 bases, with 16 bases between them. Here the CDR3 reads CASSLATELMINYGYTF. CDR3 bases: TGTGCCAGCAGCTTAGCTACAGAGTTAATGATCAACTATGGCTACACCTTC.

J is TRBJ2-3 and V is TRBV12-3 or TRBV12-4; TRBD2 matches 7 bases. This CDR3 has 15 amino acids. With 3 bases clipped from V and 13 bases from J, the junction kept 16 bases outside the gene matches. The CDR3 reads CASSFLRLATDAEYF. The DNA of the CDR3 is TGTGCCAGCAGTTTTTTGCGACTAGCTACAGATGCGGAGTATTTT.

The chain carries TRBV6-2 or TRBV6-3 and TRBJ1-1, with D tentatively TRBD1 (6 bases). Germline V gene sequence: CDR1 MNHEY, CDR2 SVGEGT. There are 11 residues in the CDR3. V shed 6 bases and J shed 8 bases, with 10 bases lying between them. CDR3 residues: CASRRQAEAFF. The CDR3 nucleotides read TGTGCCAGCAGACGACAGGCAGAAGCTTTCTTT.

As concerns this clonotype: This may be a read error, as it is one base from a much larger clone. The chain employs TRBV12-3 or TRBV12-4 and TRBJ2-6; TRBD1 matches 10 bases. V trimming: 2 bases; J trimming: 2 bases; junction bases outside the gene matches: 6. CDR3 length equals 18 residues. CDR3 sequence reads: CASSLRQGASAGANVLTF. The CDR3 region has the DNA TGTGCCAGCAGTTTAAGACAGGGGGCGTCTGCTGGGGCCAACGTCCTGACTTTC.

The sample holds a few counts of this clonotype. One base away lies a much larger clone, so this may be a sequencing read error. CDR3 in amino acids: CSARDQMAVQGTQYF. The DNA for the CDR3 is TGCAGTGCTAGAGATCAGATGGCAGTCCAAGGGACCCAGTACTTC. This rearrangement joins TRBV20-1 to TRBJ2-5; D remains ambiguous. Germline CDR1 reads DFQATT; CDR2 reads SNEGSKA (reference sequence). The CDR3 covers 15 residues.

This clonotype came up a few times. This may come from a read error, since a much larger clone is one base off. The chain recombines TRBV7-2 with TRBJ2-4, with 10 bases fitting TRBD1. The DNA end is a closer match to TRBJ2-5, so the J assignment may be wrong. The CDR3 totals 18 residues. Germline V lookup: CDR1 SGHTA, CDR2 FQGNSA. The CDR3, as DNA: TGTGCCAGCAGCTTAGTCGGGACAGGGGTGGGACACCAAGAGACCCAGTACTTC. It codes for CASSLVGTGVGHQETQYF.

This clonotype was seen a handful of times. V is TRBV7-9 and J is TRBJ2-1, with TRBD1 identical over 10 bases. The CDR3 is made up of 14 amino acids. V was pared by 4 bases and J by 7 bases, with 4 bases of the junction left unmatched. Germline V gene sequence: CDR1 SEHNR, CDR2 FQNEAQ (reference sequence). CDR3 loop: CASSSDRGKNEQFF. CDR3 DNA: TGTGCCAGCAGCTCGGACAGGGGGAAGAATGAGCAGTTCTTC.